These T cell receptor beta chains were read from a single sample in a study of blood T cells in healthy people across ages. TCRdb used MiXCR to reprocess the 5' RACE reads, holding one entry per CDR3 protein. This sample has about 1.4 million distinct CDR3 sequences; approximately 59% occur once, and the top ten carry over 5%. What was sequenced was blood. Every receptor here comes from a man younger than 30 in good health. Each CDR3 is given with its conserved first and last residue. D genes are given only for firm matches. A clone size is listed for some rows: how often the clone was seen (once, few, many), or a class if it is expanded.

>NA|NA|TRBV27|TRBJ1-6
CASSSARHSNSPLHF
TGTGCCAGCAGTTCCGCAAGACACTCTAATTCACCCCTCCACTTT
>NA|NA|TRBV9|TRBJ1-1
CASSVVDGTEAFF
TGTGCCAGCAGCGTAGTCGACGGGACAGAAGCTTTCTTT
>NA|NA|TRBV29-1|TRBJ2-7
CSVDDGNEQYF
TGCAGCGTTGATGATGGGAACGAGCAGTACTTC
>NA|NA|TRBV6-1|TRBJ2-2
CASSEFGPVGAGELFF
TGTGCCAGCAGCGAATTTGGCCCTGTTGGGGCCGGGGAGCTGTTTTTT
>TRBD2|NA|TRBV2|TRBJ2-3
CASMAGVGADTQYF
TGTGCCAGCATGGCGGGAGTGGGCGCAGATACGCAGTATTTT
>NA|few|TRBV28|TRBJ1-2
CASSLFGGSTRSWGGYTF
TGTGCCAGCAGTTTATTCGGGGGGTCGACGAGATCCTGGGGGGGCTACACCTTC
>TRBD2|NA|TRBV7-9|TRBJ2-3
CASSPVAGGNTDTQYF
TGTGCCAGCAGCCCCGTAGCGGGGGGGAACACAGATACGCAGTATTTT
>NA|NA|TRBV20-1|TRBJ2-7
CSAIPETVLLYEQYF
TGCAGTGCTATCCCTGAAACGGTCCTCCTCTACGAGCAGTACTTC
>TRBD2|few|TRBV7-2|TRBJ2-7
CASSLDRWTSSYEQYF
TGTGCCAGCAGCTTAGATAGATGGACTAGCTCCTACGAGCAGTACTTC
>NA|NA|TRBV9|TRBJ2-3
CASSVARRTDTQYF
TGTGCCAGCAGCGTAGCCAGACGCACAGATACACAGTATTTT
>NA|NA|TRBV7-2|TRBJ2-1
CANSSPRGNNEQFF
TGTGCCAACAGCTCTCCTCGCGGGAACAATGAGCAGTTCTTC
>NA|NA|TRBV2|TRBJ2-7
CASSDQGRYEQYF
TGTGCCAGCAGTGACCAGGGGAGATACGAGCAGTACTTC
>NA|NA|TRBV5-1|TRBJ1-4
CASSLTESGEKLFF
TGCGCCAGCAGCTTAACAGAGTCAGGGGAAAAACTGTTTTTT
>TRBD1|NA|TRBV28|TRBJ2-5
CASSRISGQGNQETQYF
TGTGCCAGCAGCCGCATCTCGGGACAGGGGAACCAAGAGACCCAGTACTTC
>NA|NA|TRBV12-3/TRBV12-4|TRBJ1-4
CASSLRRATNEKLFF
TGTGCCAGCAGTTTGAGGAGGGCAACTAATGAAAAACTGTTTTTT
>TRBD1|NA|TRBV29-1|TRBJ1-4
CCVHRGEDEKLFF
TGCTGCGTCCACAGGGGAGAGGATGAAAAACTGTTTTTT
>NA|NA|TRBV28|TRBJ1-2
CASSPTLNYGYIF
TGTGCCAGCAGCCCCACTTTAAACTATGGCTACATCTTC
>NA|few|TRBV4-1|TRBJ2-2
CASSQENADTGELFF
TGCGCCAGCAGTCAAGAAAATGCAGACACCGGGGAGCTGTTTTTT
>TRBD1|few|TRBV29-1|TRBJ2-5
CSVDGTGIEETQYF
TGCAGCGTTGATGGGACAGGGATTGAAGAGACCCAGTACTTC
>NA|few|TRBV20-1|TRBJ1-1
CSARDGGIWAVEAFF
TGCAGTGCCCGAGACGGGGGAATTTGGGCGGTTGAAGCTTTCTTT
>NA|NA|TRBV27|TRBJ1-4
CASSSGATREKLFF
TGTGCCAGCAGCTCAGGGGCAACTAGGGAAAAACTGTTTTTT
>NA|NA|TRBV7-2|TRBJ2-5
CASGRGVREETQYF
TGTGCCAGCGGACGAGGCGTGCGGGAAGAGACCCAGTACTTC
>NA|NA|TRBV29-1|TRBJ2-3
CSVVGTSQPSTDTQYF
TGCAGCGTTGTGGGGACCTCCCAACCCAGCACAGATACGCAGTATTTT
>TRBD1|once|TRBV15|TRBJ1-1
CATSAEGQTNTEAFF
TGTGCCACCAGCGCCGAGGGACAGACCAACACTGAAGCTTTCTTT
>NA|NA|TRBV29-1|TRBJ2-5
CSVEDTTQGGEQYF
TGCAGCGTTGAAGATACAACCCAAGGCGGTGAGCAGTACTTC
>NA|NA|TRBV10-3|TRBJ2-1
CAISESAVWDEQFF
TGTGCCATCAGTGAGTCAGCCGTCTGGGATGAGCAGTTCTTC
>NA|few|TRBV20-1|TRBJ2-1
CSANDRSSYNEQFF
TGCAGTGCCAACGACAGGAGCTCCTACAATGAGCAGTTCTTC
>NA|NA|TRBV20-1|TRBJ1-1
CSARTRMNTEAFF
TGCAGTGCTAGAACGCGGATGAACACTGAAGCTTTCTTT
>NA|few|TRBV7-9|TRBJ2-7
CASSLPRQAPYEQYF
TGTGCCAGCAGCTTACCTCGACAGGCCCCCTACGAGCAGTACTTC
>TRBD2|NA|TRBV6-2/TRBV6-3|TRBJ2-3
CASSYHTSGRPDTQYF
TGTGCCAGCAGTTACCATACTAGCGGGCGACCCGATACGCAGTATTTT
>TRBD1|NA|TRBV12-3/TRBV12-4|TRBJ1-2
CASSRRQGSNGYTF
TGTGCCAGCAGTAGGAGACAGGGGTCCAATGGCTACACCTTC
>TRBD1|once|TRBV5-7|TRBJ2-1
CASSFNRGNEQFF
TGTGCCAGCAGCTTCAACAGGGGGAATGAGCAGTTCTTC
>NA|NA|TRBV12-3/TRBV12-4|TRBJ2-2
CASSLLGWGGTGELFF
TGTGCCAGCAGTTTGTTAGGATGGGGAGGAACCGGGGAGCTGTTTTTT
>TRBD2|NA|TRBV3-1|TRBJ2-3
CASSQDGVIAGGDTQYF
TGTGCCAGCAGCCAAGATGGCGTTATAGCGGGGGGCGATACGCAGTATTTT
>TRBD1|NA|TRBV4-3|TRBJ2-7
CASSRDRDHEQYF
TGCGCCAGCAGCCGCGACAGGGACCACGAGCAGTACTTC
>NA|NA|TRBV15|TRBJ2-2
CATSRGPTGDNTGELFF
TGTGCCACCAGCAGAGGCCCAACCGGGGACAACACCGGGGAGCTGTTTTTT
>NA|NA|TRBV6-5|TRBJ2-7
CASTMGRSYEQYF
TGTGCCAGCACCATGGGACGGTCCTACGAGCAGTACTTC
>NA|NA|TRBV29-1|TRBJ1-4
CSVAGRMNEKLFF
TGCAGCGTTGCGGGACGAATGAATGAAAAACTGTTTTTT
>TRBD1|NA|TRBV11-3|TRBJ2-3
CASSHRGGEDTQYF
TGTGCCAGCAGCCACAGGGGCGGAGAAGATACGCAGTATTTT
>NA|few|TRBV28|TRBJ2-7
CASSLVSRESEQYF
TGTGCCAGCAGTTTGGTGTCCAGGGAGAGCGAGCAGTACTTC
>NA|once|TRBV24-1|TRBJ1-5
CATGGAGVNQPQHF
TGTGCCACCGGAGGAGCGGGGGTCAATCAGCCCCAGCATTTT
>NA|NA|TRBV5-1|TRBJ1-1
CASSFGGGKAFF
TGCGCCAGCAGCTTCGGGGGCGGAAAAGCTTTCTTT
>TRBD1|few|TRBV6-2/TRBV6-3|TRBJ1-1
CASSPGQGVNTEAFF
TGTGCCAGCAGCCCGGGACAGGGGGTCAACACTGAAGCTTTCTTT